A single T cell receptor (beta chain) is shown here with its context. What it recognizes is unknown. With 60 Vbeta and 13 Jbeta primers, the PCR was carried out. Data came from immunoSEQ multiplex PCR; TCRdb stores just in-frame clones and leaves some out. The sample records 110,000 or so clones, over 70% being singletons. From germline, CDR1 is LNHDA and CDR2 SQIVND (reference sequence). The CDR3 sequence is 15 residues long. After removal of 6 bases from V and 4 bases from J, the junction contained 7 bases not matched to a gene. This sample was taken from a study of cytomegalovirus exposure and HLA in healthy donors. Study-level results: CMV serostatus was the sole immune exposure information available.

This chain connects TRBV19 to TRBJ2-5, with TRBD2 matching 11 bases. This sequence originates from a woman in her thirties or forties in good health and CMV-seropositive. Sample: PBMCs. In nucleotides, the CDR3 is TGTGCCAGTAGCGATAGCGGGAGGGTTCGAGAGACCCAGTACTTC. Its translation is CASSDSGRVRETQYF.